This TCR beta chain was sequenced in a study of cytomegalovirus exposure and HLA in healthy donors. In the PCR, 60 Vbeta and 13 Jbeta primers were used. Data came from immunoSEQ multiplex PCR; TCRdb stores just in-frame clones and leaves some out. The sample holds about 150,000 clones, around 73% seen once. Germline V gene data show CDR1 as SEHNR and CDR2 as FQNEAQ (reference sequence). Trimming removed 5 bases at V and 6 bases at J, with 19 bases between. This CDR3 region has 15 residues. Sequencing was performed on PBMCs. V is TRBV7-9 and J is TRBJ1-1, with D uncertain. This clonotype was sampled from a woman between 18 and 29 years old in good health and CMV-seropositive. CDR3 nucleotide sequence: TGTGCCAGCAGCCGCGGAGAGGCGTTGAGGGCTGAAGCTTTCTTT. This gives the protein CASSRGEALRAEAFF.